The 15 T cell receptor beta chains given below trace back to one sample, sequenced in a study of T-cell reconstitution after alpha-beta-depleted transplantation in children. This sample's TCRbeta library carried unique molecular identifier barcodes. MiXCR, applied by TCRdb to the PCR reads, yields one record per CDR3 protein. There are 95,000 to 150,000 distinct CDR3 sequences in the sample; roughly 24% occur only once, and over 9.5% lies in the top ten. Sequencing used PBMCs, mostly from graft donor cells, obtained 180 days after TCRalphabeta/CD19-depleted stem cell transplant. The source of these receptors is a male patient between 2 and 10 years old who had a stem cell transplant for chronic granulomatous disease, so the T cells may come from the graft donor.

The gene calls are TRBV5-1 and TRBJ2-7; D is undetermined. The CDR3 is 14 residues long. Trimming left V 0 bases short and J 7 bases short, with 14 bases between. Germline values: CDR1 SGHRS, CDR2 YFSETQ. DNA for the CDR3: TGCGCCAGCAGCTTGGAACCTCACCGGTGGGAGCAGTACTTC. Residues: CASSLEPHRWEQYF.

The DNA of the CDR3 is TGTGCCAGCAGTTTGTTTGGGGAGACCCAGTACTTC. Amino acids: CASSLFGETQYF. This chain links TRBV12-3 or TRBV12-4 with TRBJ2-5; D is undetermined. V was trimmed by 3 bases and J by 5 bases, leaving 7 bases between them. The CDR3 has 12 amino acids.

This clonotype appeared many times. V is TRBV4-3 and J is TRBJ2-3; D gene uncertain. The CDR3 has 15 amino acids. In germline, CDR1 is LGHNA, CDR2 YSLEER. Trimming took 8 bases from V and 0 from J, leaving 15 bases between them. CDR3 region: CASSNSGYSTDTQYF. CDR3 DNA: TGCGCCAGCTCCAATTCCGGCTATAGCACAGATACGCAGTATTTT.

This chain uses TRBV20-1 with TRBJ2-5; D is unclear. There are 16 residues in the CDR3. Germline CDR1 DFQATT, CDR2 SNEGSKA (reference sequence). V lost 3 bases to trimming and J lost 3 bases, with 20 bases between them. DNA of the CDR3: TGCAGTGCTAGCTGGACCAAACAACCGTATGAAGAGACCCAGTACTTC. Its protein is CSASWTKQPYEETQYF.

This clonotype was observed at least ten times. The junction and the germline gene differ at one end; a read error may be behind it. The chain uses TRBV24-1 and TRBJ2-3; 9 positions agree with TRBD2. Germline-derived CDR1 and CDR2 are KGHDR and SFDVKD. This CDR3 has 15 amino acids. CDR3 nucleotides: TGTGCCACCAGTGACACCGGGACTAGCATAGATACGCAGTATTTT. Its protein product is CATSDTGTSIDTQYF.

This clonotype was recorded at least ten times. This chain uses TRBV12-3 or TRBV12-4 with TRBJ2-5, with D possibly TRBD1 on 6 matching bases. V was cut by 3 bases and J by 5 bases, with 10 bases left in between. The CDR3 loop spans 13 amino acids. CDR3 amino acids: CASSFTGLETQYF. The CDR3 nucleotides are TGTGCCAGCAGTTTCACAGGGTTGGAGACCCAGTACTTC.

The rearrangement uses TRBV20-1 and TRBJ2-1; TRBD2 agrees at 9 bases. V shed 0 bases and J 6 bases; nucleotides not matched to a gene: 6. CDR1 DFQATT and CDR2 SNEGSKA come from the germline V gene (reference sequence). This CDR3 region has 15 residues. This CDR3 reads CSAREFAGGPNEQFF. In nucleotides, the CDR3 is TGCAGTGCTAGAGAGTTTGCGGGAGGGCCCAATGAGCAGTTCTTC.

This clonotype was counted ten times or more. This chain joins TRBV20-1 and TRBJ2-3; D unresolved. The CDR3 is 13 amino acids. The germline gives CDR1 DFQATT, CDR2 SNEGSKA (reference sequence). V was clipped by 3 bases and J by 1 base, with 8 bases between them. The CDR3, as DNA: TGCAGTGCTAGCGGAGAACGCACAGATACGCAGTATTTT. Its protein product is CSASGERTDTQYF.

The CDR3 spells CASSPWTEETQYF. DNA of the CDR3: TGTGCCAGCAGCCCTTGGACAGAAGAGACCCAGTACTTC. The chain has TRBV11-2 and TRBJ2-5; tentative D call: TRBD1 (6 bases). This CDR3 is 13 amino acids long. Germline CDR1 is SGHAT and CDR2 is FQNNGV. Trimming cost V 5 bases and J 3 bases, with 10 bases left between them.

This clonotype has at least ten counts. DNA of the CDR3: TGCAGTGCTAGCCGCGGGTGGGGGGATGAAAAACTGTTTTTT. Its protein product is CSASRGWGDEKLFF. The genes are TRBV20-1 and TRBJ1-4, with a tentative D call TRBD1 (5 bases). CDR3 length: 14 amino acids. Germline CDR1 reads DFQATT; CDR2 reads SNEGSKA (reference sequence). V lost 3 bases, J lost 6 bases, and 14 bases lay in between.

This clonotype was seen many times. This rearrangement joins TRBV20-1 to TRBJ2-1, with D tentatively TRBD2 (5 bases). V was pared by 1 base and J by 4 bases, with 14 bases between. Germline CDR1 and CDR2: DFQATT and SNEGSKA (reference sequence). The CDR3 sequence is 15 residues long. CDR3 sequence: CSARGASGRYNEQFF. CDR3 sequence (DNA): TGCAGTGCTAGAGGAGCCAGCGGAAGATACAATGAGCAGTTCTTC.

This clonotype came up many times. CDR3 residues: CSVARGREWADTQYF. In DNA, the CDR3 is TGCAGCGTCGCCCGGGGGAGGGAATGGGCAGATACGCAGTATTTT. The chain joins TRBV29-1 to TRBJ2-3; 7 nucleotides align to TRBD2. V dropped 6 bases and J dropped 4; count of bases not matched to a gene: 13. The CDR3 covers 15 residues. In germline, CDR1 is SQVTM, CDR2 ANQGSEA.

This clonotype has more than one count but fewer than ten. The gene calls are TRBV6-5 and TRBJ1-2, with D uncertain. Trimming removed 5 bases at V and 4 bases at J, with 5 bases between. Germline V CDR1 and CDR2: MNHEY, SVGAGI. This CDR3 spans 11 amino acids. The CDR3 here is CASSGVYGYTF. Written as DNA, the CDR3 is TGTGCCAGCAGTGGCGTCTATGGCTACACCTTC.

This clonotype was seen many times. This chain joins TRBV20-1 and TRBJ2-1; D is ambiguous. V was pared by 1 base and J by 0 bases, with 7 bases between. Germline CDR1 DFQATT, CDR2 SNEGSKA (reference sequence). The CDR3 runs to 14 residues. The CDR3: CSARGATSYNEQFF. DNA of the CDR3: TGCAGTGCTAGAGGTGCTACCTCCTACAATGAGCAGTTCTTC.

This clonotype was recorded many times. V and J are TRBV27 and TRBJ2-7, with 7 bases aligning to TRBD2. Germline loops: CDR1 MNHEY, CDR2 SMNVEV (reference sequence). The CDR3 spans 15 residues. The ends lost 8 bases at V and 11 bases at J; junction bases unmatched: 21. CDR3 sequence (DNA): TGTGCCAGCGGAGACACACCGGGGGGACTCACTGCCGAGTACTTC. Protein product: CASGDTPGGLTAEYF.